The 30 T cell receptor beta chains below come from one sample, sequenced in a study of shared clonotypes between healthy human individuals. Profiled with immunoSEQ multiplex PCR; TCRdb holds only in-frame clones, not every one. In the table there are around 480,000 clones, about 75% of which are singletons. Sequenced sample: PBMCs. The receptors derive from a woman between 40 and 55 years old in good health. Some clones in this sample may be carry-over from other donors' samples.

This chain joins TRBV10-2 and TRBJ2-7; 13 nucleotides line up with TRBD2. With V trimmed by 3 bases and J by 8 bases, 16 bases remained unmatched. This CDR3 has 18 amino acids. The germline gives CDR1 WSHSY, CDR2 SAAADI. The CDR3 here is CASSEPRKLAGGPQQQYF. CDR3 nucleotide sequence: TGCGCCAGCAGTGAACCACGAAAACTAGCGGGAGGGCCACAGCAGCAGTACTTC.

CDR3: CASSLLGEYEQYF. The DNA of the CDR3 is TGTGCCAGCAGCTTGCTAGGGGAGTACGAGCAGTACTTC. The chain uses TRBV5-4 and TRBJ2-7; D may correspond to TRBD1 or TRBD2 (5 bases each). The CDR3 is 13 residues long. Germline loops: CDR1 SGHNT, CDR2 YYREEE (reference sequence). V was pared by 1 base and J by 4 bases, with 9 bases between. Based on the CDR3 plus reference TRBV5-4 and TRBJ2-7, the full variable domain is ETGVTQSPTHLIKTRGQQVTLRCSSQSGHNTVSWYQQALGQGPQFIFQYYREEENGRGNFPPRFSGLQFPNYSSELNVNALELDDSALYLCASSLLGEYEQYFGPGTRLTVT.

Regarding this clone: Additional DNA sequences in this sample encode the identical CDR3. The rearrangement uses TRBV7-2 and TRBJ2-2, with unresolved D. The germline gives CDR1 SGHTA, CDR2 FQGNSA. V was pared by 2 bases and J by 6 bases, with 7 bases between. CDR3 length: 13 residues. This CDR3 reads CASSLSRAGELFF. The DNA for the CDR3 is TGTGCCAGCAGCTTATCACGGGCCGGGGAGCTGTTTTTT.

The chain has TRBV20-1 and TRBJ2-1; unclear D gene. This CDR3 region has 11 residues. Germline values: CDR1 DFQATT, CDR2 SNEGSKA (reference sequence). The V and J ends lost 1 base and 9 bases respectively, with 7 bases between them. CDR3 sequence reads: CSARAGSEQFF. The CDR3 nucleotides are TGCAGTGCTAGAGCGGGCAGTGAGCAGTTCTTC.

DNA for the CDR3: TGCGCCAGCAGCTTAGGGGAGGGACTAGCCTCCTACAATGAGCAGTTCTTC. This gives the protein CASSLGEGLASYNEQFF. This chain joins TRBV5-1 and TRBJ2-1, with 9 bases that match TRBD2. The length of the CDR3 is 17 residues. The germline V gene has CDR1 SGHRS and CDR2 YFSETQ. The junction had 6 bases not matched to a gene; V was cut back by 2 bases and J by 0 bases.

The chain couples TRBV4-1 to TRBJ2-1; D gene ambiguous. Germline CDR1 and CDR2: MGHRA and YSYEKL. The V gene lost 5 bases and the J gene lost 0 bases, with 8 bases spanning the gap. CDR3 length: 14 amino acids. CDR3 coding DNA: TGCGCCAGCAGCTGGGGTAGCTCCTACAATGAGCAGTTCTTC. This codes for CASSWGSSYNEQFF.

This clone has only one observation. The chain recombines TRBV7-9 with TRBJ2-5; D not certain. The length of the CDR3 is 14 residues. V shed 5 bases and J shed 5 bases, with 15 bases lying between them. CDR1 is SEHNR, CDR2 FQNEAQ, per germline (reference sequence). The CDR3 sequence: CASSPQRVQETQYF. CDR3 nucleotide sequence: TGTGCCAGCAGCCCCCAACGGGTTCAGGAGACCCAGTACTTC.

This clone was seen just once. V and J are TRBV28 and TRBJ1-1; 10 bases map to TRBD1. Unmatched junction bases numbered 5, after V lost 5 bases and J lost 5 bases. Germline CDR1 reads MDHEN; CDR2 reads SYDVKM. This CDR3 is built from 14 residues. The DNA of the CDR3 is TGTGCCAGCAGTGGTGACAGGGGGCTTACTGAAGCTTTCTTT. This gives the protein CASSGDRGLTEAFF. The variable domain in full, completed from reference TRBV28 and TRBJ1-1, reads DVKVTQSSRYLVKRTGEKVFLECVQDMDHENMFWYRQDPGLGLRLIYFSYDVKMKEKGDIPEGYSVSREKKERFSLILESASTNQTSMYLCASSGDRGLTEAFFGQGTRLTVV.

CDR3 bases: TGCGCCAGCAGCCCCCGGACAGCGGAGTACTCTGGGGCCAACGTCCTGACTTTC. This encodes CASSPRTAEYSGANVLTF. The rearrangement uses TRBV5-1 and TRBJ2-6, with TRBD1 as a possible D gene (6 bases). Trimming shortened V by 4 bases and J by 0 bases, and 17 bases separated the two germline ends. The germline V gene has CDR1 SGHRS and CDR2 YFSETQ. The CDR3 totals 18 residues.

The chain uses TRBV10-1 and TRBJ2-7; 9 bases align to TRBD2. The CDR3 is 15 amino acids. The junction had 5 bases not matched to a gene; V was cut back by 5 bases and J by 0 bases. CDR1 is WNHNN and CDR2 is SYGVQD in the germline V gene (reference sequence). CDR3 coding DNA: TGCGCCAGCAGTTGGACTAGCGCGAGCTCCTACGAGCAGTACTTC. Translated: CASSWTSASSYEQYF.

The V gene is TRBV4-1, the J gene TRBJ2-1, with 7 bases identical to TRBD1. The CDR3 is 15 residues long. The germline V gene encodes CDR1 MGHRA and CDR2 YSYEKL. Trimming removed 4 bases from V and 2 bases from J; junction bases left unmatched: 5. CDR3 region: CASSPTDRAYNEQFF. The DNA for the CDR3 is TGCGCCAGCAGCCCAACCGACAGGGCCTACAATGAGCAGTTCTTC.

This clone has a single count. The chain links TRBV4-3 to TRBJ2-2, with 9 nucleotides matching TRBD2. Per germline, CDR1 LGHNA and CDR2 YSLEER. V shed 0 bases, J shed 7 bases, and the junction held 6 bases outside the gene matches. This CDR3 is 16 amino acids long. The CDR3 coding sequence is TGCGCCAGCAGCCAAGAGGTAGCGGGAGCGGTCGGGGAGCTGTTTTTT. Protein sequence: CASSQEVAGAVGELFF.

This clone was observed a handful of times. The chain has TRBV11-2 and TRBJ1-1; weak D call: TRBD1 (6 bases). This CDR3 has 15 amino acids. Trimming shortened V by 1 base and J by 3 bases, and 12 bases separated the two germline ends. Germline V gene data show CDR1 as SGHAT and CDR2 as FQNNGV. The CDR3 DNA sequence: TGTGCCAGCAGCTTAGCTAGGGGGGATTACACTGAAGCTTTCTTT. Amino acids: CASSLARGDYTEAFF.

The CDR3, as DNA: TGCAGCGGGGAAGGAGAAAATGAGCAGTTCTTC. Amino acid sequence: CSGEGENEQFF. V gene TRBV29-1 combines with J gene TRBJ2-1; D is undetermined. CDR3 size: 11 residues. Trimming removed 7 bases at V and 7 bases at J, with 11 bases between. Germline values: CDR1 SQVTM, CDR2 ANQGSEA.

Worth noting for this clone: This same CDR3 is encoded by further DNA sequences in the sample. The V gene is TRBV7-2, the J gene TRBJ2-1, with 8 bases lining up with TRBD1. The CDR3 spans 15 residues. Germline CDR1 SGHTA, CDR2 FQGNSA. V lost 5 bases to trimming and J lost 2 bases; unmatched junction nucleotides: 5. This CDR3 reads CASSPQGETYNEQFF. CDR3 nucleotide sequence: TGTGCCAGCAGCCCACAGGGGGAAACCTACAATGAGCAGTTCTTC.

V usage is TRBV4-2 and J usage is TRBJ2-7; TRBD1 aligns across 9 bases. Trimming took 3 bases from V and 5 from J; bases not matched to a gene: 8. The CDR3 runs to 15 residues. Germline loops: CDR1 LGHNA, CDR2 YNFKEQ. The CDR3 nucleotides read TGTGCCAGCAGCCAGGGGGGGGACAGGGTCCACGAGCAGTACTTC. It yields the protein CASSQGGDRVHEQYF.

The chain couples TRBV7-9 to TRBJ2-1; 9 nucleotides match TRBD2. Germline CDR1 and CDR2: SEHNR and FQNEAQ (reference sequence). This CDR3 region has 14 residues. Trimming cost V 4 bases and J 5 bases; bases outside gene matches: 3. The CDR3 DNA reads as TGTGCCAGCAGCTCTAGCGGGGATCACAATGAGCAGTTCTTC. Protein: CASSSSGDHNEQFF.

The V gene is TRBV7-2, the J gene TRBJ1-2; TRBD1 might be the D (5 bases). V dropped 1 base and J dropped 8 bases, with 14 bases sitting between them. Germline CDR1 SGHTA, CDR2 FQGNSA. This CDR3 is built from 14 residues. The CDR3 bases are TGTGCCAGCAGCTTAGGGCAGGGTGCGAGCGGCTACACCTTC. This sequence encodes CASSLGQGASGYTF.

This rearrangement joins TRBV6-5 to TRBJ1-6; 7 nucleotides agree with TRBD1. The CDR3 extends over 14 amino acids. J gave up 7 bases and V 6 bases, and 6 bases lay outside the gene matches. Germline V gene data show CDR1 as MNHEY and CDR2 as SVGAGI. Written as DNA, the CDR3 is TGTGCCAGCAGCCCGGGACAGACAAATTCACCCCTCCACTTT. It specifies CASSPGQTNSPLHF.

The rearrangement uses TRBV28 and TRBJ2-1, with D unclear. The CDR3 is made up of 15 amino acids. Germline values: CDR1 MDHEN, CDR2 SYDVKM. V lost 1 base and J 10 bases, leaving 17 bases between the germline ends. CDR3 in DNA: TGTGCCAGCAGTTTATCATTAGGCAGCACCGGAGAGCAGTTCTTC. Amino acid sequence: CASSLSLGSTGEQFF. Full variable domain (rest looked up from reference TRBV28 and TRBJ2-1): DVKVTQSSRYLVKRTGEKVFLECVQDMDHENMFWYRQDPGLGLRLIYFSYDVKMKEKGDIPEGYSVSREKKERFSLILESASTNQTSMYLCASSLSLGSTGEQFFGPGTRLTVL.

This clone showed up just once. This rearrangement joins TRBV18 to TRBJ1-3; TRBD1 matches at 9 bases. J gave up 0 bases and V 2 bases, and 5 bases lay outside the gene matches. Germline V gene sequence: CDR1 KGHSH, CDR2 LQKENI. The CDR3 runs to 17 residues. As DNA, the CDR3 is TGTGCCAGCTCACCATTGGGACAGGGTTCCTCTGGAAACACCATATATTTT. It is translated as CASSPLGQGSSGNTIYF.

The J gene is TRBJ2-1, the V gene TRBV10-2; the match to TRBD2 covers 9 bases. The CDR3 is made up of 14 amino acids. The V gene end was trimmed by 9 bases and the J gene end by 1 base; junction bases not matched to a gene: 4. CDR1 is WSHSY and CDR2 is SAAADI in the germline V gene. The CDR3 coding sequence is TGCGCCAGTACCACTAGCGGGTCCTACAATGAGCAGTTCTTC. As protein: CASTTSGSYNEQFF.

The chain uses TRBV4-2 and TRBJ2-3; 10 bases fit TRBD2. The CDR3 loop spans 15 amino acids. Germline-derived CDR1 and CDR2 are LGHNA and YNFKEQ. The trim removed 1 base at V and 7 bases at J, leaving 5 bases unmatched. The CDR3 DNA reads as TGTGCCAGCAGCCAAGGGGCTAGCGGGGGATATACGCAGTATTTT. This codes for CASSQGASGGYTQYF.

This clone was picked up one time. Other nucleotide sequences in the sample specify the same CDR3. The CDR3 DNA reads as TGTGCCAGTAGTATTCTTGGCGGCAGCTCCTACGAGCAGTACTTC. This gives the protein CASSILGGSSYEQYF. The V call is TRBV19, the J call TRBJ2-7, with D unresolved. CDR3 length equals 15 residues. V was trimmed by 3 bases and J by 0 bases, leaving 12 bases between them. Germline V gene sequence: CDR1 LNHDA, CDR2 SQIVND (reference sequence).

The chain recombines TRBV27 with TRBJ2-1, with 12 bases lining up with TRBD2. The CDR3 totals 15 residues. Trimming cost V 6 bases and J 6 bases; bases outside gene matches: 6. Germline CDR1 reads MNHEY; CDR2 reads SMNVEV (reference sequence). The CDR3 here is CASSLGLAGRNEQFF. CDR3 sequence (DNA): TGTGCCAGCAGCTTAGGACTAGCGGGACGCAATGAGCAGTTCTTC.

The genes are TRBV19 and TRBJ2-6, with D maybe TRBD1 (5 bases). The CDR3 sequence is 15 residues long. The germline V gene encodes CDR1 LNHDA and CDR2 SQIVND (reference sequence). The V end was cut by 6 bases, the J end by 0 bases, with 9 bases between. Here the CDR3 DNA reads TGTGCCAGTAGCGGACAAACCTCTGGGGCCAACGTCCTGACTTTC. Translation gives CASSGQTSGANVLTF. Full variable domain (outside the CDR3, taken from reference TRBV19 and TRBJ2-6): DGGITQSPKYLFRKEGQNVTLSCEQNLNHDAMYWYRQDPGQGLRLIYYSQIVNDFQKGDIAEGYSVSREKKESFPLTVTSAQKNPTAFYLCASSGQTSGANVLTFGAGSRLTVL.

This clone was recorded once. The chain recombines TRBV18 with TRBJ2-7, with 11 bases identical to TRBD2. Unmatched junction bases numbered 17, after V lost 1 base and J lost 9 bases. Per germline, CDR1 KGHSH and CDR2 LQKENI. This CDR3 is 18 amino acids long. CDR3 loop: CASSPRSTGTSGVRGQYF. For the CDR3, the DNA is TGTGCCAGCTCACCACGTTCAACCGGGACTAGCGGTGTAAGAGGGCAGTACTTC. The variable domain in full, completed from reference TRBV18 and TRBJ2-7, reads NAGVMQNPRHLVRRRGQEARLRCSPMKGHSHVYWYRQLPEEGLKFMVYLQKENIIDESGMPKERFSAEFPKEGPSILRIQQVVRGDSAAYFCASSPRSTGTSGVRGQYFGPGTRLTVT.

The V call is TRBV9, the J call TRBJ2-1, with D uncertain. The V gene's germline CDR1 is SGDLS and CDR2 YYNGEE. V dropped 0 bases and J dropped 2 bases, with 12 bases sitting between them. This CDR3 has 16 residues. The CDR3 spells CASSVAREITYNEQFF. In DNA, the CDR3 is TGTGCCAGCAGCGTAGCTCGAGAGATTACCTACAATGAGCAGTTCTTC.

V usage is TRBV5-1 and J usage is TRBJ2-5, with no clear D. This CDR3 has 13 amino acids. Germline V gene data show CDR1 as SGHRS and CDR2 as YFSETQ. V gave up 0 bases and J gave up 5 bases, with 8 bases separating them. The CDR3 sequence is CASSLETTETQYF. The CDR3 nucleotides are TGCGCCAGCAGCTTGGAAACAACGGAGACCCAGTACTTC.

The gene calls are TRBV6-5 and TRBJ1-1, with D uncertain. Germline CDR1 MNHEY, CDR2 SVGAGI. The CDR3 length is 15 residues. Trimming left V 2 bases short and J 3 bases short, with 13 bases between. The CDR3 DNA reads TGTGCCAGCAGTTACCGCCTAGCAAAGGACACTGAAGCTTTCTTT. Its protein is CASSYRLAKDTEAFF.